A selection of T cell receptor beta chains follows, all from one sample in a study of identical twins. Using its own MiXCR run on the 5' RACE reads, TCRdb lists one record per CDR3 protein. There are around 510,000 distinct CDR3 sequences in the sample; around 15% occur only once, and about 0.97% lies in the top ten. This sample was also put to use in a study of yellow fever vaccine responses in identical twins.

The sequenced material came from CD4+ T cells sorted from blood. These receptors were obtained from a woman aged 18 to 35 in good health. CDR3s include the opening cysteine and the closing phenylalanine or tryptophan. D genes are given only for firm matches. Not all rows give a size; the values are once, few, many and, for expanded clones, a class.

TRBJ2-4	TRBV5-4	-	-	CASSVTENIQYF	TGTGCCAGCAGCGTGACAGAAAACATTCAGTACTTC
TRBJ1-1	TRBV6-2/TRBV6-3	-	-	CASSRAQTGMRREAFF	TGTGCCAGCAGCCGCGCTCAAACAGGGATGAGGAGGGAAGCTTTCTTT
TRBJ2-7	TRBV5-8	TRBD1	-	CASSRTGIYEQYF	TGTGCCAGCAGCCGGACAGGAATCTACGAGCAGTACTTC
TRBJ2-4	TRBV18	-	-	CASSPLPGENIQYF	TGTGCCAGCTCACCACTACCAGGGGAAAACATTCAGTACTTC
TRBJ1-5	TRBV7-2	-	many	CASSLVRGNQPQHF	TGTGCCAGCAGCTTAGTAAGGGGCAATCAGCCCCAGCATTTT
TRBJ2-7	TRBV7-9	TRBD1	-	CASSLPGTGMGEQYF	TGTGCCAGCAGCTTGCCCGGGACAGGGATGGGCGAGCAGTACTTC
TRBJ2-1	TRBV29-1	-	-	CSAQGGNEQFF	TGCAGCGCCCAGGGAGGCAATGAGCAGTTCTTC
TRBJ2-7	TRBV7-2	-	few	CASSFGTSYVEQYF	TGTGCCAGCAGCTTCGGGACTTCCTACGTGGAGCAGTACTTC
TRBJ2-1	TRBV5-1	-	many	CASSSQGSYNEQFF	TGCGCCAGCAGCTCACAGGGATCCTACAATGAGCAGTTCTTC
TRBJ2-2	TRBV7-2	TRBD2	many	CASNFVLAGVLFF	TGTGCCAGCAACTTTGTCCTAGCGGGAGTGCTGTTTTTT
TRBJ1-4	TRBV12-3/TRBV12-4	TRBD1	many	CASSMTPTGGEKLFF	TGTGCCAGCAGTATGACTCCGACAGGGGGGGAAAAACTGTTTTTT
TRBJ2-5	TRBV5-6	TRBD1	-	CASSLQGAVAAAQETQYF	TGTGCCAGCAGCTTACAGGGGGCCGTAGCGGCAGCCCAAGAGACCCAGTACTTC
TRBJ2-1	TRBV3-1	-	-	CASSQMWGPGNEQFF	TGTGCCAGCAGCCAAATGTGGGGGCCGGGGAATGAGCAGTTCTTC
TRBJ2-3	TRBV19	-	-	CATRVSSTDTQYF	TGTGCCACTCGGGTCAGTAGCACAGATACGCAGTATTTT
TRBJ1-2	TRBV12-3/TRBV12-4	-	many	CASTKVGGHYGYTF	TGTGCCAGCACCAAAGTAGGGGGGCACTATGGCTACACCTTC
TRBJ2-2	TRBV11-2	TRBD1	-	CASSLDYTGGEITNTGELFF	TGTGCCAGCAGCTTAGATTATACAGGGGGCGAAATCACAAATACCGGGGAGCTGTTTTTT
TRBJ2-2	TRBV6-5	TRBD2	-	CASSYIPGLAGGAGELFF	TGTGCCAGCAGTTACATCCCGGGACTAGCGGGGGGGGCCGGGGAGCTGTTTTTT
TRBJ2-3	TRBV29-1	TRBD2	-	CSVGLAGGFTDTQYF	TGCAGCGTTGGACTAGCGGGAGGGTTCACAGATACGCAGTATTTT
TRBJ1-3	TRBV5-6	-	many	CASSLVTASASGNTIYF	TGTGCCAGCAGCTTGGTAACAGCTAGTGCCTCTGGAAACACCATATATTTT
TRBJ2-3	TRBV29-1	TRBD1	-	CSVAVQGVTDTQYF	TGCAGCGTTGCTGTACAGGGGGTCACAGATACGCAGTATTTT
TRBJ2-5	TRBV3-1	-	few	CASSQGPPLWETQYF	TGTGCCAGCAGCCAAGGCCCTCCCCTCTGGGAGACCCAGTACTTC
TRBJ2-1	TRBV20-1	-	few	CSVPGGGFYNEQFF	TGCAGTGTGCCGGGGGGCGGTTTCTACAATGAGCAGTTCTTC
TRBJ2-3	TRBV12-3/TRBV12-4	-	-	CASSLIPPRDTQYF	TGTGCCAGCAGTTTAATTCCCCCACGGGATACGCAGTATTTT
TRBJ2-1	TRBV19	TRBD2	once	CASSIGLAGVKNNEQFF	TGTGCCAGTAGTATTGGACTAGCGGGAGTCAAGAACAATGAGCAGTTCTTC
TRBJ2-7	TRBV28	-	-	CASSFRGVEQYF	TGTGCCAGCAGTTTCAGAGGGGTCGAGCAGTACTTC